The T cell receptor beta chain described here comes from a study of shared clonotypes between healthy human individuals. Naive CD8 cells comprised CD45RO-negative, CCR7-positively selected cells, excluding terminally differentiated effector memory CD45RA+ cells. V shed 2 bases and J 0 bases; nucleotides not matched to a gene: 6. Germline lookup yields CDR1 KGHSH and CDR2 LQKENI. The CDR3 totals 19 residues. Profiling relied on immunoSEQ multiplex PCR, and the TCRdb table lists in-frame clones only, not all of them. The sample lists millions of clones, roughly 94% seen once, with about 1.1% in the top ten.

The receptor's source is a man between 18 and 35 years old in good health. Sequencing was done on a sample of naive CD8+ T cells sorted from blood. This sequence joins TRBV18 and TRBJ2-1; TRBD2 matches at 14 bases. CDR3: CASSPNKGTSGSSYNEQFF. CDR3 nucleotides: TGTGCCAGCTCACCAAACAAAGGGACTAGCGGGAGCTCCTACAATGAGCAGTTCTTC.